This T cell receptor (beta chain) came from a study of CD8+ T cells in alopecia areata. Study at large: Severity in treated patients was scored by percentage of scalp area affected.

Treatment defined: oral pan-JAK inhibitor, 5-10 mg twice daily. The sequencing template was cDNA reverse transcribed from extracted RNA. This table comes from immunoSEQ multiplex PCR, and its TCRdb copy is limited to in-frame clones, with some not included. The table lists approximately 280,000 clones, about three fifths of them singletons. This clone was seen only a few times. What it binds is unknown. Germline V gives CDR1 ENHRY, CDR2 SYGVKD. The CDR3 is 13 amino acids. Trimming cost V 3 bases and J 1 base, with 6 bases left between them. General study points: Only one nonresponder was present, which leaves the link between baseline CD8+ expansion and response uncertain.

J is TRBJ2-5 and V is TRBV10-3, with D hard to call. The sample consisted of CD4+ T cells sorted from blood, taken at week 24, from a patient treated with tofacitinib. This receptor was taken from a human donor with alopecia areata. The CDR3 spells CAISEGPQETQYF. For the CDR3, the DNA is TGTGCCATCAGTGAAGGGCCCCAAGAGACCCAGTACTTC.